This T cell receptor (beta chain) was identified during a study of T cell responses to AZD1222 COVID-19 vaccine. On the study more broadly: Second doses that came at about 4 or about 12 weeks were put together. Study outcomes and limitations: Nearly half of the spike-specific TCRs reportedly recognize variant regions that carry no mutations. All repertoire sampling was performed exclusively after the peak T cell response.

In the case of this clone: What it binds is unknown.

This CDR3 contains 15 residues. CDR1 is LGHNT and CDR2 is FRNRAP in the germline V gene. The V gene end was trimmed by 5 bases and the J gene end by 5 bases; junction bases not matched to a gene: 8. The method was immunoSEQ multiplex PCR; TCRdb's version includes in-frame clones alone and lacks a portion of them. The data contain 100,000 or so clones, roughly 85% of them singletons. The rearrangement joins TRBV12-5 to TRBJ2-1; 8 bases match TRBD2. The sequence derives from an adult in good health. The input for sequencing was peripheral blood, taken on day 0 of AZD1222 vaccination. The CDR3 nucleotides are TGTGCTAGTGGTCCAAATAGCGGGGCTGACAATGAGCAGTTCTTC. Translating it yields CASGPNSGADNEQFF. Combining the CDR3 with reference TRBV12-5 and TRBJ2-1 gives the whole variable domain DARVTQTPRHKVTEMGQEVTMRCQPILGHNTVFWYRQTMMQGLELLAYFRNRAPLDDSGMPKDRFSAEMPDATLATLKIQPSEPRDSAVYFCASGPNSGADNEQFFGPGTRLTVL.